One T cell receptor (beta chain) is described in this entry. The data originate from a study of control samples from healthy donors and cancer patients. This CDR3 region has 11 residues. V gave up 2 bases and J gave up 1 base, with 0 bases separating them. The germline V gene encodes CDR1 SGHRS and CDR2 YFSETQ. Method: immunoSEQ multiplex PCR; TCRdb's copy keeps in-frame clones and lacks some. The sample has 150,000 to 200,000 clones; just over 85% are singletons. This sequence originates from a man younger than 35 in good health. The specimen sequenced was blood. This chain uses TRBV5-1 with TRBJ2-5, with D hard to call. Here the CDR3 reads CASSFQETQYF. The CDR3 region has the DNA TGCGCCAGCAGCTTCCAAGAGACCCAGTACTTC.